The 15 T cell receptor beta chains below come from one sample, sequenced in a study of T cell responses to AZD1222 COVID-19 vaccine. Profiled with immunoSEQ multiplex PCR; TCRdb holds only in-frame clones, not every one. This table has tens of thousands of clones, about nine tenths appearing once. Sequencing was performed on peripheral blood, taken on day 0 of AZD1222 vaccination. The receptors were gathered from an adult in good health.

Comments on this clone: Other DNA sequences of this sample code for an identical CDR3. V and J are TRBV7-2 and TRBJ1-5, with no clear D. The CDR3 has 13 amino acids. Germline CDR1 reads SGHTA; CDR2 reads FQGNSA. The V end lost 2 bases, the J end lost 2 bases, and 4 bases lay between the germline ends. The CDR3 DNA reads as TGTGCCAGCAGCTTAAGGGGCAATCAGCCCCAGCATTTT. Residues: CASSLRGNQPQHF.

The chain has TRBV30 and TRBJ1-2; maybe TRBD1 (5 bases). The CDR3 has 12 amino acids. V lost 3 bases and J 6 bases, leaving 11 bases between the germline ends. In germline, CDR1 is GTSNPN, CDR2 SVGIG (reference sequence). CDR3 nucleotides: TGTGCCTGGAGCCAGGGAAGGGATGGCTACACCTTC. It encodes CAWSQGRDGYTF.

This chain links TRBV11-3 with TRBJ2-1; D could derive from TRBD1 or TRBD2 (5 bases each). Trimming left V 2 bases short and J 0 bases short, with 14 bases between. This CDR3 has 17 amino acids. CDR1 and CDR2 (germline): SGHNT, YENEEA. The DNA for the CDR3 is TGTGCCAGCAGCTTACGTCCCGCAGGGAGCTCCTACAATGAGCAGTTCTTC. Amino acids: CASSLRPAGSSYNEQFF.

A few counts support this clone. The chain employs TRBV5-1 and TRBJ1-6, with D unresolved. The CDR3 covers 16 residues. V was shortened by 0 bases and J by 7 bases, with 14 bases between the two germline ends. Germline V gene lookup returns CDR1 SGHRS and CDR2 YFSETQ. CDR3: CASSLGHGDLNSPLHF. The CDR3 nucleotides are TGCGCCAGCAGCTTGGGGCACGGAGACCTGAATTCACCCCTCCACTTT.

This clone appeared a few times. The CDR3 sequence: CASSIEGRQLGYTF. In nucleotides, the CDR3 is TGTGCCAGTAGTATAGAGGGCAGACAGCTTGGCTACACCTTC. The V gene is TRBV19, the J gene TRBJ1-2; tentative D call: TRBD1 (5 bases). The CDR3 consists of 14 residues. Trimming removed 0 bases from V and 7 bases from J, with 12 bases in between. In germline, CDR1 is LNHDA, CDR2 SQIVND (reference sequence).

The chain carries TRBV20-1 and TRBJ1-3; D gene ambiguous. CDR3 size: 11 residues. Germline-derived CDR1 and CDR2 are DFQATT and SNEGSKA (reference sequence). V was cut by 3 bases and J by 8 bases, with 8 bases left in between. Here the CDR3 reads CSASRGDTIYF. CDR3 in DNA: TGCAGTGCTAGCCGCGGCGACACCATATATTTT.

V gene TRBV3-1 (or the pseudogene TRBV3-2) combines with J gene TRBJ1-5; D is possibly TRBD1 (6 bases). CDR1 and CDR2 from the germline V gene are LGHDT and YNNKEL (reference sequence). V lost 1 base to trimming and J lost 3 bases, with 10 bases between them. The CDR3 has 15 residues. CDR3 in DNA: TGTGCCAGCAGCCAAGTGGGGGGGCTCAATCAGCCCCAGCATTTT. Protein product: CASSQVGGLNQPQHF.

V is TRBV29-1 and J is TRBJ2-1, with TRBD2 as a possible D gene (5 bases). The V gene lost 3 bases and the J gene lost 8 bases, with 17 bases spanning the gap. The CDR3 has 14 amino acids. The V gene's germline CDR1 is SQVTM and CDR2 ANQGSEA. The CDR3 region is CSVDETTIQDEQFF. Written as DNA, the CDR3 is TGCAGCGTTGACGAGACTACTATTCAAGATGAGCAGTTCTTC.

The chain combines TRBV4-2 with TRBJ1-2, with unresolved D. Deletions cut 0 bases from V and 4 bases from J, with 15 bases between. Germline V gene data show CDR1 as LGHNA and CDR2 as YNFKEQ. The CDR3 is 16 residues long. The CDR3 DNA follows: TGTGCCAGCAGCCAAGATGAAGGGAAAGGTTTCTATGGCTACACCTTC. Protein sequence: CASSQDEGKGFYGYTF.

The V gene is TRBV3-1 (or the pseudogene TRBV3-2), the J gene TRBJ1-2, with 7 bases that match TRBD1. The germline CDR1 and CDR2 sequences are LGHDT and YNNKEL (reference sequence). The J segment lost 4 bases and the V segment lost 2 bases, leaving 7 bases of the junction unmatched. The CDR3 extends over 15 amino acids. The CDR3 loop reads CASSQHGTATYGYTF. CDR3 DNA: TGTGCCAGCAGCCAACACGGGACAGCGACCTATGGCTACACCTTC.

The chain links TRBV5-6 to TRBJ2-7; unclear D gene. The CDR3 extends over 12 amino acids. Trimming removed 0 bases from V and 5 bases from J, with 6 bases in between. Germline CDR1 SGHDT, CDR2 YYEEEE. The CDR3 loop is CASSLGVDEQYF. The CDR3 DNA is TGTGCCAGCAGCTTGGGTGTTGACGAGCAGTACTTC.

The CDR3 spells CASSQESGAGYGYTF. CDR3 DNA: TGTGCCAGCAGCCAAGAATCAGGGGCTGGGTATGGCTACACCTTC. The genes are TRBV3-1 (or the pseudogene TRBV3-2) and TRBJ1-2; the D gene is possibly TRBD1 (6 bases). The length of the CDR3 is 15 residues. Germline values: CDR1 LGHDT, CDR2 YNNKEL (reference sequence). The germline V and J ends were trimmed by 0 bases and 5 bases, with 13 bases remaining between them.

V is TRBV10-3 and J is TRBJ1-2, with unresolved D. Per the germline V gene, CDR1 is ENHRY and CDR2 is SYGVKD. V lost 4 bases, J lost 12 bases, and 24 bases lay in between. This CDR3 is 15 amino acids long. The CDR3 coding sequence is TGTGCCATCAGTGCTCCCGTGGGTTCACTATGGCTACACACCTTC. Translated, it gives CAISAPVGSLWLHTF.

The chain couples TRBV7-9 to TRBJ2-7, with TRBD2 as a possible D gene (5 bases). This CDR3 spans 13 amino acids. CDR1 is SEHNR and CDR2 is FQNEAQ in the germline V gene (reference sequence). The V end was cut by 5 bases, the J end by 6 bases, with 14 bases between. The CDR3 spells CASSPEGRLEQYF. The CDR3 nucleotides read TGTGCCAGCAGCCCCGAAGGGAGACTCGAGCAGTACTTC.

CDR3 loop: CASSRTGATTEAFF. The CDR3, as DNA: TGTGCCAGCAGCAGAACAGGGGCGACAACCGAAGCTTTCTTT. This chain joins TRBV5-6 and TRBJ1-1; 7 bases align to TRBD1. Per the germline V gene, CDR1 is SGHDT and CDR2 is YYEEEE. V lost 4 bases and J lost 8; bases outside the gene matches: 11. This CDR3 has 14 residues.